The entry below gives a single TCR beta chain sequence along with its context. The antigen remains unidentified. The data stem from a study of brain metastases from non-small cell lung cancer. Study outcomes and limitations: Metastases had sparse T cells but largely shared repertoires with primaries. Compared with their matched primary tumors, 60% to 65% of brain metastases showed expanded T-cell clones. T-cell infiltration was lower in brain metastases than primaries (P < 0.001).

V lost 6 bases and J 9 bases, leaving 16 bases between the germline ends. Germline-derived CDR1 and CDR2 are SQVTM and ANQGSEA. The CDR3 runs to 12 residues. The table came from immunoSEQ multiplex PCR; TCRdb's copy has only in-frame clones and leaves some out. The sample consists of some 4,200 clones, about nine tenths of them appearing once. The genes are TRBV29-1 and TRBJ2-3, with D hard to call. The sequenced material came from primary lung tumor tissue. The sequence was obtained from a donor aged 40 or older with non-small cell lung cancer. The CDR3 DNA sequence: TGCAGCGTGAACAGTGGGATTATGACGCAGTATTTT. Its translation is CSVNSGIMTQYF.